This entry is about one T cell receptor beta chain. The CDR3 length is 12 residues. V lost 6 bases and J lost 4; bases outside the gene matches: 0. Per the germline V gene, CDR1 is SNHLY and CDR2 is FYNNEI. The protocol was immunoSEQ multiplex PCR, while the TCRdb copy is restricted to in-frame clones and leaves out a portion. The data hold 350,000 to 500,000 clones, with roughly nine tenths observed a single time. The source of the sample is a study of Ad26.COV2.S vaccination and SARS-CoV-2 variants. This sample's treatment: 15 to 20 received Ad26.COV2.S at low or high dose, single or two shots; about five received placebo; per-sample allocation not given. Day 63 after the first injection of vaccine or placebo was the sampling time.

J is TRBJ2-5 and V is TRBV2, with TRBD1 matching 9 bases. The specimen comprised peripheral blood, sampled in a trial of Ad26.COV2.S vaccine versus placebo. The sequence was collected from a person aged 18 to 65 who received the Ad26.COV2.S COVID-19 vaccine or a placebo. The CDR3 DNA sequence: TGTGCCAGCAGGGACAGGGGAGAGACCCAGTACTTC. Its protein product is CASRDRGETQYF.